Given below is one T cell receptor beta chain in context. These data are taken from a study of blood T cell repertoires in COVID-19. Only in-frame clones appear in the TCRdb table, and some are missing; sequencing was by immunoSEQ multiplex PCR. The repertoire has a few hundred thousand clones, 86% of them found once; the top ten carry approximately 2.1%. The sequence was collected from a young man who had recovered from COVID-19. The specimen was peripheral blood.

The CDR3 sequence is CASSPVNSGNTIYF. In nucleotides, the CDR3 is TGTGCCAGCAGCCCAGTAAACTCTGGAAACACCATATATTTT. The V gene is TRBV9, the J gene TRBJ1-3; D unresolved. Germline CDR1 and CDR2: SGDLS and YYNGEE. Deletions cut 4 bases from V and 0 bases from J, with 8 bases between. The CDR3 extends over 14 amino acids.